A selection of T cell receptor beta chains follows, all from one sample in a study of spatial heterogeneity in lung cancer. Via MiXCR, TCRdb re-called the 5' RACE reads, giving one row per CDR3 protein. The sample has some 54,000 distinct CDR3 sequences, around 6.7% seen once. Sequences were derived from PBMCs, sampled at follow-up. These receptors were taken from a female donor with early-stage non-small cell lung cancer. CDR3s include the opening cysteine and the closing phenylalanine or tryptophan. Each record gives: D gene, clone size, V gene, J gene, CDR3 DNA, CDR3 protein. The D gene is left open where the match is weak. Part of the rows lack a size; the others show once, few, many or a class for expanded clones.

TRBD1,many,TRBV12-3/TRBV12-4,TRBJ1-5,TGTGCCAGCAGTTTGACAGGGGGGCGACCCAATCAGCCCCAGCATTTT,CASSLTGGRPNQPQHF
TRBD1,.,TRBV29-1,TRBJ2-3,TGCAGCGTTGACAGGGGGACAGATACGCAGTATTTT,CSVDRGTDTQYF
.,medium-sized,TRBV5-1,TRBJ2-3,TGCGCCAGCGCTCGTTCGGGCTACACAGATACGCAGTATTTT,CASARSGYTDTQYF
.,many,TRBV27,TRBJ2-7,TGTGCCAGCAGTTTTGGAGGGAGGATCCCCTACGAGCAGTACTTC,CASSFGGRIPYEQYF
TRBD2,few,TRBV4-1,TRBJ2-7,TGCGCCAGCAGCCAGAGGTACGGCCTAGCGGGGACCTACGAGCAGTACTTC,CASSQRYGLAGTYEQYF
TRBD2,many,TRBV19,TRBJ2-4,TGTGCCAGTAGTATCCGGGAGGACATTCAGTACTTC,CASSIREDIQYF
TRBD1,many,TRBV20-1,TRBJ2-5,TGCAGTGCGCCCTCCGGGACAGGGGCTGAGACCCAGTACTTC,CSAPSGTGAETQYF
.,many,TRBV12-3/TRBV12-4,TRBJ2-6,TGTGCCAGCGCACCATTGTTTACTTCTGGGGCCAACGTCCTGACTTTC,CASAPLFTSGANVLTF
.,many,TRBV12-3/TRBV12-4,TRBJ1-3,TGTGCCAGCAGCCCAATAGGAGGAAACACCATATATTTT,CASSPIGGNTIYF
TRBD2,.,TRBV5-1,TRBJ2-7,TGCGCCAGCAGCCCGCCGGGACTAGCAACCTACGAGCAGTACTTC,CASSPPGLATYEQYF
TRBD1,many,TRBV5-1,TRBJ1-6,TGCGCCAGCAGCTGGACAGGGGGGGATCATTCACCCCTCCACTTT,CASSWTGGDHSPLHF
.,many,TRBV5-5,TRBJ2-5,TGTGCCAGCAGCTTGGCGCGGGAAGAGACCCAGTACTTC,CASSLAREETQYF
.,.,TRBV4-1,TRBJ1-5,TGCGCCAGCAGCCAAGATCGCCAGGGACCTTCCGATCAGCCCCAGCATTTT,CASSQDRQGPSDQPQHF
.,many,TRBV28,TRBJ2-3,TGTGCCAGCAGTGCCTTGGGGTCTACCCTAGGCACAGATACGCAGTATTTT,CASSALGSTLGTDTQYF
.,many,TRBV7-2,TRBJ2-6,TGTGCCAGCAGCTTACCTAGGGGGGCCAACGTCCTGACTTTC,CASSLPRGANVLTF